Following are 5 T cell receptor beta chains from one sample sequenced in a study of PD-1 blockade in mismatch repair-deficient tumors. Using immunoSEQ multiplex PCR, the repertoire was profiled, and TCRdb retains in-frame clones only, with some absent. The sample includes 100,000 or so clones, approximately 83% seen only once; the top ten take roughly 6.3%. The specimen comprised peripheral blood, sampled roughly eight months after starting pembrolizumab. The receptors here all came from an adult with mismatch repair-deficient cancer.

J is TRBJ2-5 and V is TRBV10-3; a weak D match, TRBD2 (5 bases). This CDR3 spans 14 amino acids. Trimming took off 2 bases at V and 1 base at J, with 8 bases between the two ends. Germline V lookup: CDR1 ENHRY, CDR2 SYGVKD. CDR3 loop: CAISEQRSQETQYF. The CDR3 DNA is TGTGCCATCAGTGAGCAGCGGAGCCAAGAGACCCAGTACTTC.

This clone appeared a single time. The CDR3 loop is CASSQVAGATDTQYF. In DNA form, the CDR3 reads TGCGCCAGCAGCCAAGTCGCGGGAGCAACAGATACGCAGTATTTT. V is TRBV4-1 and J is TRBJ2-3; 7 nucleotides agree with TRBD2. Germline loops: CDR1 MGHRA, CDR2 YSYEKL. The CDR3 has 15 amino acids. Trimming at V came to 1 base and at J to 3 bases, leaving 4 bases not matched to a gene.

The chain links TRBV2 to TRBJ2-1; 12 nucleotides match TRBD2. V trimming: 7 bases; J trimming: 7 bases; junction bases outside the gene matches: 8. This CDR3 comprises 15 residues. The germline CDR1 and CDR2 sequences are SNHLY and FYNNEI. DNA for the CDR3: TGTGCCAGCACCGCACTAGCGGGAGGAAAAAATGAGCAGTTCTTC. This gives the protein CASTALAGGKNEQFF. The whole variable domain, remainder taken from reference TRBV2 and TRBJ2-1, is EPEVTQTPSHQVTQMGQEVILRCVPISNHLYFYWYRQILGQKVEFLVSFYNNEISEKSEIFDDQFSVERPDGSNFTLKIRSTKLEDSAMYFCASTALAGGKNEQFFGPGTRLTVL.

The chain couples TRBV28 to TRBJ1-1; D possibly corresponds to TRBD1 (6 bases). With 6 bases removed from V and 5 bases from J, the gap between germline ends came to 16 bases. The CDR3 is 14 residues long. Germline V CDR1 and CDR2: MDHEN, SYDVKM. The CDR3: CASRDSLRRTEAFF. Written as DNA, the CDR3 is TGTGCCAGCAGGGACAGTCTTAGGAGGACTGAAGCTTTCTTT.

This sequence joins TRBV6-6 and TRBJ1-2; 9 bases fit TRBD1. The germline V gene has CDR1 MNHNY and CDR2 SVGAGI (reference sequence). Losses at the gene ends were 7 bases for V and 6 bases for J; bases not matched to a gene: 9. CDR3 length: 14 residues. The CDR3 nucleotides are TGTGCCAGCACACGACCGGGACAGGGAAATGGCTACACCTTC. This codes for CASTRPGQGNGYTF.